Presented here are 27 T cell receptor beta chains from one specimen sequenced in a study of cytomegalovirus exposure and HLA in healthy donors. Researchers ran the PCR with 60 Vbeta and 13 Jbeta primers. Sequencing was performed with immunoSEQ multiplex PCR; in TCRdb, only in-frame clones are kept and a portion is missing. There are over 200,000 clones in the sample; over 80% occur only once, and around 6% lies in the top ten. Input material: PBMCs. The receptors here all came from a man aged 35 to 55 in good health and CMV-seropositive.

This clone appeared once. One end of the junction fails to match germline, which may point to a read error. The genes are TRBV6-1 and TRBJ2-1; TRBD2 might be the D (5 bases). The V gene's germline CDR1 is MNHNS and CDR2 SASEGT. This CDR3 comprises 11 residues. CDR3 sequence (DNA): TGTGCCAGCAGTGAAGCGGTAGAGCGGATCTTC. Translating gives CASSEAVERIF.

The chain carries TRBV6-5 and TRBJ2-3; 13 bases are a match to TRBD2. Losses at the gene ends were 6 bases for V and 3 bases for J; bases not matched to a gene: 3. There are 15 residues in the CDR3. Germline CDR1 is MNHEY and CDR2 is SVGAGI. The CDR3 reads CASSGLAGDTDTQYF. DNA for the CDR3: TGTGCCAGCAGCGGACTAGCGGGAGATACAGATACGCAGTATTTT.

V is TRBV10-2 and J is TRBJ2-3; a possible D gene is TRBD2 (6 bases). The CDR3 extends over 14 amino acids. V gave up 8 bases and J gave up 0 bases, with 12 bases separating them. In germline, CDR1 is WSHSY, CDR2 SAAADI. This chain's CDR3 is CASGLASSTDTQYF. The DNA for the CDR3 is TGCGCCAGCGGCCTAGCGTCTAGCACAGATACGCAGTATTTT.

V usage is TRBV4-1 and J usage is TRBJ2-3, with 9 positions matching TRBD2. V lost 0 bases and J lost 1; bases outside the gene matches: 8. CDR1 is MGHRA and CDR2 is YSYEKL in the germline V gene. The CDR3 runs to 18 residues. The CDR3, as DNA: TGCGCCAGCAGCCAAGATGCTGCGGGAGGGCCTCGCACAGATACGCAGTATTTT. It translates to CASSQDAAGGPRTDTQYF.

The chain employs TRBV6-5 and TRBJ2-1; D is perhaps TRBD2 (6 bases). The V gene's germline CDR1 is MNHEY and CDR2 SVGAGI. V gave up 5 bases and J gave up 0 bases, with 11 bases separating them. The CDR3 consists of 15 residues. The CDR3 region has the DNA TGTGCCAGCAGTCCATTTAGCGGCTCCTACAATGAGCAGTTCTTC. Translated: CASSPFSGSYNEQFF.

This chain links TRBV11-3 with TRBJ1-1, with D possibly being TRBD1 (5 bases). The CDR3 is 15 amino acids. Germline V gene lookup returns CDR1 SGHNT and CDR2 YENEEA. The V end lost 1 base, the J end lost 2 bases, and 11 bases lay between the germline ends. The CDR3 sequence: CASSLVVGRNTEAFF. The CDR3 coding sequence is TGTGCCAGCAGCTTAGTGGTGGGGCGTAACACTGAAGCTTTCTTT.

V and J are TRBV6-5 and TRBJ2-7, with 8 bases identical to TRBD1. V gave up 5 bases and J gave up 4 bases; unmatched junction bases: 7. The CDR3 spans 14 residues. CDR1 and CDR2 (germline): MNHEY, SVGAGI. CDR3 sequence reads: CASSLRQGRYEQYV. In DNA form, the CDR3 reads TGTGCCAGCAGTCTCCGACAGGGGCGATACGAGCAGTACGTC.

CDR3 sequence reads: CASSLEQGIYGYTF. The CDR3 DNA sequence: TGCGCCAGCAGCTTGGAACAGGGGATCTATGGCTACACCTTC. The rearrangement uses TRBV5-1 and TRBJ1-2; 7 bases fit TRBD1. Germline CDR1 and CDR2: SGHRS and YFSETQ. The V gene end was trimmed by 0 bases and the J gene end by 4 bases; junction bases not matched to a gene: 3. The length of the CDR3 is 14 residues.

This chain uses TRBV5-6 with TRBJ2-1; 14 nucleotides line up with TRBD2. Germline CDR1 and CDR2: SGHDT and YYEEEE. Germline trimming cut 4 bases from V and 12 bases from J; bases unmatched to any gene: 12. The length of the CDR3 is 16 residues. The CDR3 reads CASSRPGLAGARAQFF. In DNA, the CDR3 is TGTGCCAGCAGCCGACCGGGACTAGCGGGAGCCAGGGCGCAGTTCTTC. Full variable domain (missing parts from reference TRBV5-6 and TRBJ2-1): DAGVTQSPTHLIKTRGQQVTLRCSPKSGHDTVSWYQQALGQGPQFIFQYYEEEERQRGNFPDRFSGHQFPNYSSELNVNALLLGDSALYLCASSRPGLAGARAQFFGPGTRLTVL.

This clone was counted only a few times. The chain joins TRBV5-4 to TRBJ2-5; TRBD2 is a possible D gene (7 bases). CDR1 is SGHNT, CDR2 YYREEE, per germline (reference sequence). V was shortened by 0 bases and J by 4 bases, with 13 bases between the two germline ends. The CDR3 runs 15 residues. The CDR3 region has the DNA TGTGCCAGCAGCTTGGCCGGGGGGCAGGGAGAGACCCAGTACTTC. Protein sequence: CASSLAGGQGETQYF.

The chain uses TRBV6-1 and TRBJ2-4, with 13 bases that match TRBD2. The CDR3 is made up of 16 amino acids. J was trimmed by 6 bases and V by 4 bases; bases with no gene match: 6. Germline V CDR1 and CDR2: MNHNS, SASEGT. For the CDR3, the DNA is TGTGCCAGCAGTGTTACTAGCGGGAGGGGAGCAAACATTCAGTACTTC. Its protein is CASSVTSGRGANIQYF.

The V call is TRBV2, the J call TRBJ1-5, with D possibly TRBD1 on 5 matching bases. The CDR3 sequence is 13 residues long. Trimming shortened V by 3 bases and J by 9 bases, and 12 bases separated the two germline ends. Germline CDR1 is SNHLY and CDR2 is FYNNEI. As DNA, the CDR3 is TGTGCCAGCAGTGATCACAGGTCAGGGCCCCAGCATTTT. This translates into CASSDHRSGPQHF.

This rearrangement joins TRBV11-2 to TRBJ2-5, with 13 bases aligning to TRBD2. From germline, CDR1 is SGHAT and CDR2 FQNNGV. V shed 7 bases, J shed 4 bases, and the junction held 9 bases outside the gene matches. CDR3 length: 16 amino acids. CDR3 in DNA: TGTGCCAGCATCCGGACTAGCGGGAGACAGGCAGAGACCCAGTACTTC. Translation: CASIRTSGRQAETQYF.

The chain carries TRBV7-3 and TRBJ2-1, with TRBD2 identical over 9 bases. V was clipped by 0 bases and J by 2 bases; unmatched bases: 5. The V gene's germline CDR1 is SGHTA and CDR2 FQGTGA. The CDR3 sequence is 17 residues long. CDR3 nucleotide sequence: TGTGCCAGCAGCTTAACGGCCGGGACTAGCACCTACAATGAGCAGTTCTTC. Translated: CASSLTAGTSTYNEQFF. Looking up the rest from reference TRBV7-3 and TRBJ2-1 gives the full variable domain: GAGVSQTPSNKVTEKGKYVELRCDPISGHTALYWYRQSLGQGPEFLIYFQGTGAADDSGLPNDRFFAVRPEGSVSTLKIQRTERGDSAVYLCASSLTAGTSTYNEQFFGPGTRLTVL.

This clone was detected only once. V usage is TRBV27 and J usage is TRBJ2-3; D is uncertain. V was cut by 6 bases and J by 6 bases, with 22 bases left in between. Germline V gene sequence: CDR1 MNHEY, CDR2 SMNVEV (reference sequence). The CDR3 runs to 16 residues. CDR3 loop: CASRPPVFDTADTQYF. The CDR3, as DNA: TGTGCCAGCAGACCGCCCGTATTTGACACGGCCGATACGCAGTATTTT.

The chain has TRBV28 and TRBJ1-4; a possible D gene is TRBD1 (6 bases). The CDR3 totals 19 residues. The germline V and J ends were trimmed by 6 bases and 4 bases, with 27 bases remaining between them. Germline CDR1 is MDHEN and CDR2 is SYDVKM. The CDR3 loop reads CASSFRPDTTGPLNEKLFF. The DNA for the CDR3 is TGTGCCAGCAGCTTCAGGCCTGATACTACAGGGCCGCTTAATGAAAAACTGTTTTTT.

This clone was seen a few times. The chain is built from TRBV5-4 and TRBJ1-1; TRBD1 matches 10 bases. V shed 3 bases, J shed 4 bases, and the junction held 3 bases outside the gene matches. Germline V gene lookup returns CDR1 SGHNT and CDR2 YYREEE (reference sequence). The CDR3 has 14 amino acids. The CDR3 is CASSSWTGGTEAFF. DNA for the CDR3: TGTGCCAGCAGCTCCTGGACAGGGGGCACTGAAGCTTTCTTT.

The rearrangement links TRBV27 to TRBJ2-3; 11 bases agree with TRBD2. Germline CDR1 MNHEY, CDR2 SMNVEV (reference sequence). The CDR3 sequence is 16 residues long. The V and J ends lost 5 bases and 0 bases, in that order; junction bases with no gene match: 4. The CDR3 region has the DNA TGTGCCAGCAGTCTAGCGGGAGGTGGGAGCACAGATACGCAGTATTTT. Translated, it gives CASSLAGGGSTDTQYF.

CDR3 bases: TGTGCCAGCAGCCCCCGGGGCGGGAGCGGCGAGACCCAGTACTTC. This translates into CASSPRGGSGETQYF. V is TRBV7-3 and J is TRBJ2-5; 7 bases map to TRBD2. V shed 5 bases and J 5 bases; nucleotides not matched to a gene: 11. Germline values: CDR1 SGHTA, CDR2 FQGTGA. CDR3 length: 15 amino acids.

This sequence joins TRBV5-4 and TRBJ1-2, with TRBD1 matching 9 bases. CDR3 length equals 15 residues. V was pared by 2 bases and J by 8 bases, with 10 bases of the junction left unmatched. The germline V gene encodes CDR1 SGHNT and CDR2 YYREEE (reference sequence). In DNA form, the CDR3 reads TGTGCCAGCAGCTTATACGGGACAGGGTTCGGGGGCTACACCTTC. This gives the protein CASSLYGTGFGGYTF.

V is TRBV29-1 and J is TRBJ1-2; maybe TRBD1 (5 bases). Per the germline V gene, CDR1 is SQVTM and CDR2 is ANQGSEA. The CDR3 loop spans 14 amino acids. V was trimmed by 1 base and J by 4 bases, leaving 13 bases between them. CDR3 sequence reads: CSVEGGREGYGYTF. In DNA, the CDR3 is TGCAGCGTTGAAGGGGGGAGGGAGGGCTATGGCTACACCTTC.

The chain uses TRBV5-1 and TRBJ1-4; 7 nucleotides align to TRBD1. The CDR3 covers 15 residues. The germline V gene has CDR1 SGHRS and CDR2 YFSETQ. V shed 2 bases, J shed 7 bases, and the junction held 8 bases outside the gene matches. CDR3 protein: CASSFRTGRSEKLFF. CDR3 bases: TGCGCCAGCAGCTTCCGGACAGGAAGAAGTGAAAAACTGTTTTTT.

The chain carries TRBV9 and TRBJ2-3; 15 bases are shared with TRBD2. Germline trimming cut 3 bases from V and 0 bases from J; bases unmatched to any gene: 2. The CDR3 has 17 residues. Germline lookup yields CDR1 SGDLS and CDR2 YYNGEE. The CDR3 here is CASSGGLAGGSTDTQYF. DNA of the CDR3: TGTGCCAGCAGCGGAGGACTAGCGGGAGGGAGCACAGATACGCAGTATTTT.

This chain connects TRBV30 to TRBJ2-5, with 7 bases matching TRBD2. Germline CDR1 and CDR2: GTSNPN and SVGIG (reference sequence). CDR3 length: 13 amino acids. The junction had 1 base not matched to a gene; V was cut back by 1 base and J by 2 bases. The CDR3 DNA sequence: TGTGCCTGGAGTGGACTAGCACAAGAGACCCAGTACTTC. Translating gives CAWSGLAQETQYF.

This chain connects TRBV11-2 to TRBJ2-1, with TRBD1 identical over 8 bases. With V trimmed by 5 bases and J by 3 bases, 6 bases remained unmatched. The germline V gene has CDR1 SGHAT and CDR2 FQNNGV. The CDR3 spans 15 residues. As DNA, the CDR3 is TGTGCCAGCAGCACCCGCAGGGGGCTCTACAATGAGCAGTTCTTC. As protein: CASSTRRGLYNEQFF.

This chain links TRBV7-9 with TRBJ1-2, with a possible D match to TRBD1 (5 bases). V shed 8 bases and J shed 3 bases, with 10 bases lying between them. CDR1 is SEHNR and CDR2 is FQNEAQ in the germline V gene (reference sequence). The CDR3 consists of 12 residues. The CDR3 protein is CASPRGDYGYTF. CDR3 nucleotide sequence: TGTGCCAGCCCAAGGGGCGACTATGGCTACACCTTC.

The chain joins TRBV5-1 to TRBJ1-2; TRBD1 matches 7 bases. Germline CDR1 reads SGHRS; CDR2 reads YFSETQ. Trimming removed 2 bases from V and 4 bases from J; junction bases left unmatched: 8. This CDR3 comprises 15 residues. This CDR3 reads CASSFLSGTAYGYTF. DNA for the CDR3: TGCGCCAGCAGCTTTTTATCCGGGACAGCCTATGGCTACACCTTC.